This T cell receptor (beta chain) stems from a study of OX40 agonist ivuxolimab in advanced cancers. Across the whole study: Every patient in dose escalation had hepatocellular carcinoma, melanoma, renal cell or head and neck cancer.

V shed 3 bases, J shed 8 bases, and the junction held 8 bases outside the gene matches. Per the germline V gene, CDR1 is MGHDK and CDR2 is SYGVNS. There are 15 residues in the CDR3. Sequenced by immunoSEQ multiplex PCR; TCRdb stores in-frame clones only, minus some. This sample has fewer than 110,000 clones, with 75% to 95% found just once. Sequences were derived from CD4+ or CD8+ T cells sorted from blood, sampled in a trial of the OX40 agonist ivuxolimab. The receptor was isolated from an adult with an advanced solid tumor such as melanoma, head and neck, liver or kidney cancer. The chain carries TRBV25-1 and TRBJ1-4; 8 bases match TRBD1. CDR3: CASSELQGVVEKLFF. The CDR3 nucleotides are TGTGCCAGCAGTGAGCTACAGGGGGTGGTCGAAAAACTGTTTTTT.